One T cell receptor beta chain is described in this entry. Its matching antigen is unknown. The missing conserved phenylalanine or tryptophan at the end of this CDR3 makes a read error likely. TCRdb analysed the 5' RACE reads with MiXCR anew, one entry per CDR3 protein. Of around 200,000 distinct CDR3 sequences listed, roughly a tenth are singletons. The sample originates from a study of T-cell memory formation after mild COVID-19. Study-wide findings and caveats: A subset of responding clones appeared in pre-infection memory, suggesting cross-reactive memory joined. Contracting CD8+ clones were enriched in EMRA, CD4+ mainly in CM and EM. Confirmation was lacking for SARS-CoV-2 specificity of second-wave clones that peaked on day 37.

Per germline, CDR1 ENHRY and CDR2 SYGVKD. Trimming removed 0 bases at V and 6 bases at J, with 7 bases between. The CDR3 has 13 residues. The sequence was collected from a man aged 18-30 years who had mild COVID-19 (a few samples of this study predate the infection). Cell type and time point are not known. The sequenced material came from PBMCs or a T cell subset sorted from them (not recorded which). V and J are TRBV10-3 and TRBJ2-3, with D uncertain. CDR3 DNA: TGTGCCATCAGTGAGTCGGAGACGGATACGCAGTATATT. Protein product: CAISESETDTQYI.